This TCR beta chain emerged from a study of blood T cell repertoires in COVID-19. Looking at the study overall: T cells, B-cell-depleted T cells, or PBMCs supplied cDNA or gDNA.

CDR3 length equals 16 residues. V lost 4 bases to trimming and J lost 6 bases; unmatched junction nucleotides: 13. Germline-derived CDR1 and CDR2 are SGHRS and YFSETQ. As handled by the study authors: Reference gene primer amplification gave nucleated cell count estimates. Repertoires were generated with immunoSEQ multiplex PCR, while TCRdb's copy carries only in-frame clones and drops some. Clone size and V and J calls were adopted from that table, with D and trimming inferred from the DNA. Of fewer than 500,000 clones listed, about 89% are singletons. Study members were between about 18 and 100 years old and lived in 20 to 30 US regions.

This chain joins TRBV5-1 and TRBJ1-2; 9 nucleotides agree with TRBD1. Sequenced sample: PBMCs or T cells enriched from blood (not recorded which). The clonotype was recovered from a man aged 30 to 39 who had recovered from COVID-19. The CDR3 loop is CASSLLDSGTGNGYTF. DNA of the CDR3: TGCGCCAGCAGCCTCCTCGATTCTGGGACAGGGAATGGCTACACCTTC.